The sequence of this T cell receptor beta chain was determined in a study of T cell responses to AZD1222 COVID-19 vaccine. The V gene's germline CDR1 is GTSNPN and CDR2 SVGIG (reference sequence). This CDR3 has 14 amino acids. V was shortened by 4 bases and J by 4 bases, with 14 bases between the two germline ends. Profiled with immunoSEQ multiplex PCR; TCRdb holds only in-frame clones, not every one. The sample contains roughly 67,000 clones, roughly 87% of which appear only once. This clone is a singleton in its sample. The antigen is not known. General study points: Repertoires in all cases were sampled only once the peak T cell response had passed.

The source of this sequence is an adult who received the AZD1222 COVID-19 vaccine. The starting material was peripheral blood, obtained 28 days after the second AZD1222 dose. V gene TRBV30 combines with J gene TRBJ1-3; TRBD1 might be the D (5 bases). The CDR3 loop is CAWNLGGAGNTIYF. In nucleotides, the CDR3 is TGTGCCTGGAACCTCGGGGGTGCGGGAAACACCATATATTTT.